The 10 T cell receptor beta chains below were found in one sample sequenced in a study of OX40 agonist ivuxolimab in advanced cancers. TCRdb keeps only in-frame clones here, not all; method: immunoSEQ multiplex PCR. This sample has approximately 100,000 clones, with approximately 90% found just once. The material sequenced was CD4+ or CD8+ T cells sorted from blood, taken in a trial of the OX40 agonist ivuxolimab. Every receptor here comes from an adult with an advanced solid tumor such as melanoma, head and neck, liver or kidney cancer.

This chain connects TRBV7-9 to TRBJ1-4; D is ambiguous. Germline V lookup: CDR1 SEHNR, CDR2 FQNEAQ (reference sequence). The CDR3 contains 13 residues. V lost 0 bases and J lost 13, with 12 bases in between. The DNA of the CDR3 is TGTGCCAGCAGCTTAGCGTTTTCAGAAGCACTGTTTTTT. It is translated as CASSLAFSEALFF.

The CDR3 loop is CASKVDRDGSYEQYF. In DNA, the CDR3 is TGTGCCAGCAAAGTAGACAGGGACGGCTCCTACGAGCAGTACTTC. The rearrangement joins TRBV6-1 to TRBJ2-7, with 7 nucleotides matching TRBD1. CDR1 and CDR2 (germline): MNHNS, SASEGT. The CDR3 loop spans 15 amino acids. V was pared by 7 bases and J by 0 bases, with 9 bases of the junction left unmatched.

The rearrangement joins TRBV5-5 to TRBJ2-5, with TRBD1 matching 7 bases. From germline, CDR1 is SGHKS and CDR2 YYEKEE (reference sequence). There are 15 residues in the CDR3. Trimming cost V 0 bases and J 4 bases; bases outside gene matches: 6. The CDR3 coding sequence is TGTGCCAGCAGCTTGGAGGGACAGCTCGGAGAGACCCAGTACTTC. Amino acid sequence: CASSLEGQLGETQYF.

The V and J genes are TRBV28 and TRBJ2-3; D not certain. Germline values: CDR1 MDHEN, CDR2 SYDVKM. The CDR3 is made up of 12 amino acids. The V and J ends lost 1 base and 5 bases respectively, with 4 bases between them. The CDR3 DNA follows: TGTGCCAGCAGTTTATCGAGAGATACGCAGTATTTT. Translated: CASSLSRDTQYF.

V is TRBV2 and J is TRBJ1-1; perhaps TRBD1 as D (5 bases). The germline CDR1 and CDR2 sequences are SNHLY and FYNNEI. The CDR3 runs 16 residues. V was pared by 7 bases and J by 7 bases, with 25 bases between. The CDR3 region is CASTLGTLRGRSEAFF. The CDR3 nucleotides are TGTGCCAGCACTCTCGGGACTCTGAGGGGTCGGAGTGAAGCTTTCTTT.

The chain combines TRBV21-1 with TRBJ2-2; whether TRBD1, the table's D call, matches the DNA was not checked. TRBV21-1 is designated a pseudogene. The CDR3 runs to 15 residues. The CDR3 spells CASSNPGQGTGELFF. The CDR3 DNA sequence: TGTGCCAGCAGCAACCCGGGACAGGGCACCGGGGAGCTGTTTTTT.

The J gene is TRBJ1-5, the V gene TRBV6-1; no clear D. The CDR3 is made up of 12 amino acids. The germline V gene has CDR1 MNHNS and CDR2 SASEGT. Trimming removed 8 bases at V and 4 bases at J, with 9 bases between. Written as DNA, the CDR3 is TGTGCCAGCCGGGGAGGTAATCAGCCCCAGCATTTT. Its translation is CASRGGNQPQHF.

The table lists this clone with a count of one. This chain links TRBV5-1 with TRBJ2-3; D ambiguous. The CDR3 covers 15 residues. Germline V gene sequence: CDR1 SGHRS, CDR2 YFSETQ. V lost 0 bases and J lost 2, with 10 bases in between. CDR3 in amino acids: CASSLALTYTDTQYF. The CDR3 DNA follows: TGCGCCAGCAGCTTGGCGCTCACCTACACAGATACGCAGTATTTT.

This chain connects TRBV7-9 to TRBJ2-1, with D tentatively TRBD2 (5 bases). Between the trimmed V and J ends, which lost 2 bases and 0 bases, there was a span of 11 bases. The CDR3 spans 16 residues. Per germline, CDR1 SEHNR and CDR2 FQNEAQ (reference sequence). The CDR3 loop reads CASSLISGLSYNEQFF. Here the CDR3 DNA reads TGTGCCAGCAGCTTAATTTCTGGACTCTCCTACAATGAGCAGTTCTTC.

The chain has TRBV30 and TRBJ2-5; D not resolved. CDR3 length: 16 residues. Between the trimmed V and J ends, which lost 2 bases and 5 bases, there was a span of 21 bases. Germline values: CDR1 GTSNPN, CDR2 SVGIG (reference sequence). The CDR3 region has the DNA TGTGCCTGGAGTCAATTCCAATCCGGCTTGGGGGAGACCCAGTACTTC. Amino acid sequence: CAWSQFQSGLGETQYF.